The 9 T cell receptor beta chains in this list originate from one sample, sequenced in a study of response to subunit inactivated influenza vaccine. In TCRdb, the RT-PCR reads were re-called with MiXCR into one record per CDR3 protein. The table includes around 760,000 distinct CDR3 sequences, roughly 14% detected once. Sequenced material: PBMCs from blood, taken less than 15 days before vaccination. These receptors were taken from a man aged 45-65 years who received an inactivated influenza vaccine.

CDR3 nucleotide sequence: TGTGCCAGCAACCCCGGGACAGGGTTCAATCAGCCCCAGCATTTT. Translation gives CASNPGTGFNQPQHF. This chain joins TRBV6-1 and TRBJ1-5, with 9 bases aligning to TRBD1. The CDR3 loop spans 15 amino acids. Germline values: CDR1 MNHNS, CDR2 SASEGT. V dropped 7 bases and J dropped 3; count of bases not matched to a gene: 7.

There are a few counts of this clonotype. This chain joins TRBV27 and TRBJ2-5; a possible D gene is TRBD2 (5 bases). The germline gives CDR1 MNHEY, CDR2 SMNVEV (reference sequence). Deletions cut 6 bases from V and 5 bases from J, with 22 bases between. CDR3 length: 16 amino acids. CDR3 nucleotides: TGTGCCAGCAGCCCCCGCTTACCTATAGCGACGGAGACCCAGTACTTC. It translates to CASSPRLPIATETQYF.

This clonotype was recorded many times. This chain uses TRBV7-8 with TRBJ2-2; 9 bases are a match to TRBD1. The CDR3 covers 17 residues. Germline V gene data show CDR1 as SGHVS and CDR2 as FQNEAQ. V shed 6 bases and J 0 bases; nucleotides not matched to a gene: 8. The CDR3 loop reads CASSSTGGAANTGELFF. The CDR3 DNA reads as TGTGCCAGCAGTTCTACAGGGGGCGCGGCGAACACCGGGGAGCTGTTTTTT.

The chain has TRBV20-1 and TRBJ2-1; 9 positions agree with TRBD2. The trim removed 1 base at V and 7 bases at J, leaving 5 bases unmatched. There are 14 residues in the CDR3. Per germline, CDR1 DFQATT and CDR2 SNEGSKA (reference sequence). This CDR3 is CSARGTSVRNEQFF. For the CDR3, the DNA is TGCAGTGCTAGAGGGACTAGCGTCCGGAATGAGCAGTTCTTC.

V is TRBV4-1 and J is TRBJ2-1; D is uncertain. V was trimmed by 1 base and J by 4 bases, leaving 11 bases between them. CDR1 and CDR2 from the germline V gene are MGHRA and YSYEKL. The CDR3 extends over 15 amino acids. CDR3 DNA sequence: TGCGCCAGCAGCCAAGGGGATCTCACTTACAATGAGCAGTTCTTC. Residues: CASSQGDLTYNEQFF.

This clonotype occurred a few times. The genes are TRBV2 and TRBJ2-3; D call uncertain. This CDR3 has 14 residues. Trimming left V 0 bases short and J 0 bases short, with 4 bases between. The germline gives CDR1 SNHLY, CDR2 FYNNEI. The CDR3 reads CASSEALSTDTQYF. CDR3 DNA sequence: TGTGCCAGCAGTGAAGCCTTGAGCACAGATACGCAGTATTTT.

This clonotype was found a few times. J is TRBJ2-1 and V is TRBV11-1, with TRBD2 matching over 8 bases. Per germline, CDR1 SGHAT and CDR2 FQDESV (reference sequence). The CDR3 is 20 amino acids. With V trimmed by 5 bases and J by 1 base, 19 bases remained unmatched. DNA of the CDR3: TGTGCCAGCAGCCCGAAGGTCGTATTTGGCGGGGGGCCTTCCTACAATGAGCAGTTCTTC. It encodes CASSPKVVFGGGPSYNEQFF.

The chain employs TRBV6-5 and TRBJ1-1; D ambiguous. V lost 0 bases to trimming and J lost 1 base, with 9 bases between them. The length of the CDR3 is 15 residues. Germline V CDR1 and CDR2: MNHEY, SVGAGI. The CDR3 DNA reads TGTGCCAGCAGTTACTCTGGTGTCGGGAACACTGAAGCTTTCTTT. Translated, it gives CASSYSGVGNTEAFF.

The chain has TRBV20-1 and TRBJ1-4; D is unclear. V was clipped by 3 bases and J by 0 bases, with 8 bases between them. The length of the CDR3 is 14 residues. CDR1 is DFQATT and CDR2 is SNEGSKA in the germline V gene (reference sequence). CDR3 in amino acids: CSASADTTNEKLFF. The CDR3 DNA is TGCAGTGCTAGTGCCGACACAACTAATGAAAAACTGTTTTTT.